The clone carrying this T cell receptor (beta chain) was observed at least ten times. Its antigen is unidentified. Points from the study as a whole: Greatest tumor Treg TCR overlap was with tumor naive CD4+ cells. Whole repertoires were not studied in the larger cohort, only one V-J beta rearrangement.

TCRdb re-analysed the 5' RACE reads in MiXCR, keeping a single row per CDR3 protein. The sample shows about 34,000 distinct CDR3 sequences, roughly 24% of them seen only once. Germline-derived CDR1 and CDR2 are MDHEN and SYDVKM. This CDR3 is built from 14 residues. J gave up 1 base and V 7 bases, and 4 bases lay outside the gene matches. The V gene is TRBV28, the J gene TRBJ2-1, with 7 bases fitting TRBD1. Source material: naive CD4+ T cells sorted from a lymph node. Subset here: naive CD4+ T cells, CD4+CD45RA+CD25-. The sequence was collected from a female donor with breast cancer. CDR3 bases: TGTGCCAGCAAGTTCAGGGGGTCCTACAATGAGCAGTTCTTC. It encodes CASKFRGSYNEQFF.